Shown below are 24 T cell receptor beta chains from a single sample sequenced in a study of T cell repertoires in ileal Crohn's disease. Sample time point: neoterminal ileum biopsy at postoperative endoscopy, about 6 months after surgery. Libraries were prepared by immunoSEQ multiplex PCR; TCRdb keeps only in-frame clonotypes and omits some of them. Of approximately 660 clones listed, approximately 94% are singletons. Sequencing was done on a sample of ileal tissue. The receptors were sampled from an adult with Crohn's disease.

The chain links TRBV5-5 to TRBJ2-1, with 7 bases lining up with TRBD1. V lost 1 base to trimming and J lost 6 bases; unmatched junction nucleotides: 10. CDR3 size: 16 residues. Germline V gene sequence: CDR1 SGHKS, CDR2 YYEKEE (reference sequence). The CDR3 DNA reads TGTGCCAGCAGCTTGAATATTGCGGCAGGGGGCAATGAGCAGTTCTTC. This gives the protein CASSLNIAAGGNEQFF.

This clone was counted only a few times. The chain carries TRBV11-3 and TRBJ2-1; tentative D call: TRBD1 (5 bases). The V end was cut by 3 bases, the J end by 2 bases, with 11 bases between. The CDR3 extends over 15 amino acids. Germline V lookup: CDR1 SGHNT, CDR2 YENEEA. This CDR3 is CASSFTTDPYNEQFF. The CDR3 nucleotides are TGTGCCAGCAGCTTTACGACAGATCCCTACAATGAGCAGTTCTTC.

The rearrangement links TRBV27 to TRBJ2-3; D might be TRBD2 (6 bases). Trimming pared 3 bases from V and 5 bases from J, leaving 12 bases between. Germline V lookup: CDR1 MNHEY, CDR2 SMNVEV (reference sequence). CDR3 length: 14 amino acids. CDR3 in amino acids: CASSLAGRRDTQYF. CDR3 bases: TGTGCCAGCAGTTTGGCAGGGAGGAGAGATACGCAGTATTTT.

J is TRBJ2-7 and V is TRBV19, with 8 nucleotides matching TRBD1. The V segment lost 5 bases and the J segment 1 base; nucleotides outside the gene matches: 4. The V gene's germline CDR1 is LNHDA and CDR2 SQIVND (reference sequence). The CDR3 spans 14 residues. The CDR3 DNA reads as TGTGCCAGTAGTCCTGGGACAGGTTCCTACGAGCAGTACTTC. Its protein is CASSPGTGSYEQYF.

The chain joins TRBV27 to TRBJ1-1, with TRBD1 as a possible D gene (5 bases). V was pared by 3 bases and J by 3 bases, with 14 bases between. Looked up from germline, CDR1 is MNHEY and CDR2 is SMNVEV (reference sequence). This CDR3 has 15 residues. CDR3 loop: CASSFRSQGYTEAFF. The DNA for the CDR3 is TGTGCCAGCAGTTTTAGGAGTCAGGGATACACTGAAGCTTTCTTT.

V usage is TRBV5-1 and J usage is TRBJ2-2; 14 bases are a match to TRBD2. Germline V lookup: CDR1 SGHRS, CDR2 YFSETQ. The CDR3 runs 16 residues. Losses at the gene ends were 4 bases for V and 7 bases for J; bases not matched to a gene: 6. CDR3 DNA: TGCGCCAGCAGCCAGACTAGCGGGAGGGCAATCGGGGAGCTGTTTTTT. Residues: CASSQTSGRAIGELFF.

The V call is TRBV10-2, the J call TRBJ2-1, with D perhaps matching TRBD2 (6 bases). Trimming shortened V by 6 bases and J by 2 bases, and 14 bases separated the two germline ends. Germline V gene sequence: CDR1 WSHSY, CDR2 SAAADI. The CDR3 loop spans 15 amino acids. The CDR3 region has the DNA TGCGCCAGCAGAGTAGCGGATGAAGCCTACAATGAGCAGTTCTTC. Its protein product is CASRVADEAYNEQFF.

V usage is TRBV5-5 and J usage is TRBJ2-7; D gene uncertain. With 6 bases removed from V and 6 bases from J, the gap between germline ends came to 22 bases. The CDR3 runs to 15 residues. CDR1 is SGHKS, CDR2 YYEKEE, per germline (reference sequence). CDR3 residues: CASTERGEPLSEQYF. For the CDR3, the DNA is TGTGCCAGCACCGAACGTGGCGAACCCCTCTCCGAGCAGTACTTC.

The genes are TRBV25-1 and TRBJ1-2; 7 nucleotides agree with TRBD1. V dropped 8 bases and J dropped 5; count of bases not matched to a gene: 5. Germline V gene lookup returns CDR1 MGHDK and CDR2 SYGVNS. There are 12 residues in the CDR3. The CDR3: CASGRDRYGYTF. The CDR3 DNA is TGTGCCAGCGGCCGGGACAGATATGGCTACACCTTC.

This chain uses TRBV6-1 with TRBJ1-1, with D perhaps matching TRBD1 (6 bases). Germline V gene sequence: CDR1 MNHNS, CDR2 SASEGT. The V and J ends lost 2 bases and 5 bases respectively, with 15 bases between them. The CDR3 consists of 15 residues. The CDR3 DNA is TGTGCCAGCAGTGAAAGGGGCGGGCAGGGGACTGAAGCTTTCTTT. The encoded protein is CASSERGGQGTEAFF.

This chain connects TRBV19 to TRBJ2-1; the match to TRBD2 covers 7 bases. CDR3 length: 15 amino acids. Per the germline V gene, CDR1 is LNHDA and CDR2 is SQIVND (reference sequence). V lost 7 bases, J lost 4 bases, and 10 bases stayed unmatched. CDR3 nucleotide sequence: TGTGCCAGTATGAGGGGCGGGAGAGCTTACAATGAGCAGTTCTTC. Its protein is CASMRGGRAYNEQFF.

The DNA of the CDR3 is TGTGCCAGCAGCCCCCCAACTGACAGCCTAACGGATGGCTACACCTTC. Residues: CASSPPTDSLTDGYTF. The chain uses TRBV7-9 and TRBJ1-2, with D tentatively TRBD1 (5 bases). Germline loops: CDR1 SEHNR, CDR2 FQNEAQ (reference sequence). This CDR3 region has 16 residues. Deletions cut 5 bases from V and 6 bases from J, with 22 bases between.

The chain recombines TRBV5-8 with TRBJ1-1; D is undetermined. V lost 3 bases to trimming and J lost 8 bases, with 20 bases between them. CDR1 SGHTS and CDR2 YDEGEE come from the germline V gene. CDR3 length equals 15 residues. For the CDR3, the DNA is TGTGCCAGCAGCTACGGTCGGAATGGTGATTCCGAAGCTTTCTTT. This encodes CASSYGRNGDSEAFF.

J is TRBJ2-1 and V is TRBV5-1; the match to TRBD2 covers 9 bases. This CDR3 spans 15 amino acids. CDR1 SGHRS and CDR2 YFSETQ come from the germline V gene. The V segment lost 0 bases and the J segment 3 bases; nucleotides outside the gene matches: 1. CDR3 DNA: TGCGCCAGCAGCTTGGAGACTAGCGGCTACAATGAGCAGTTCTTC. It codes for CASSLETSGYNEQFF.

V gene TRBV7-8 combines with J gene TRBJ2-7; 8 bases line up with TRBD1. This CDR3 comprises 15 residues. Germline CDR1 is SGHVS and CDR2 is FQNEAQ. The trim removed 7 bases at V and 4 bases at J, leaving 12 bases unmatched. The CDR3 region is CASTLSAGGGYEQYF. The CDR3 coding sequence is TGTGCCAGCACCCTTAGCGCAGGGGGCGGGTACGAGCAGTACTTC. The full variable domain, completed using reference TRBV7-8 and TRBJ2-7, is GAGVSQSPRYKVAKRGQDVALRCDPISGHVSLFWYQQALGQGPEFLTYFQNEAQLDKSGLPSDRFFAERPEGSVSTLKIQRTQQEDSAVYLCASTLSAGGGYEQYFGPGTRLTVT.

The CDR3 bases are TGTGCCAGCTCACCACCGACAGCTTCTAAGGGCTACACCTTC. Protein: CASSPPTASKGYTF. The chain uses TRBV18 and TRBJ1-2; D might be TRBD1 (5 bases). The CDR3 has 14 residues. V shed 0 bases and J shed 8 bases, with 13 bases lying between them. In germline, CDR1 is KGHSH, CDR2 LQKENI.

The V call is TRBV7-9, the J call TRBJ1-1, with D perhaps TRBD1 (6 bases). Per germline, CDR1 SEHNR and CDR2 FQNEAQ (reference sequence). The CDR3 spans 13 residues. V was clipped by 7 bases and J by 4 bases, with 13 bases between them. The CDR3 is CASNSGGLTEAFF. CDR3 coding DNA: TGTGCCAGCAACTCTGGGGGGCTCACTGAAGCTTTCTTT.

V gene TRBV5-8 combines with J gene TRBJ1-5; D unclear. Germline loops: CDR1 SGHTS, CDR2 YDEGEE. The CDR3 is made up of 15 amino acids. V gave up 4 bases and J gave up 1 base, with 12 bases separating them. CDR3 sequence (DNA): TGTGCCAGCAGCGACGAAACGGGGAGCAATCAGCCCCAGCATTTT. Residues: CASSDETGSNQPQHF.

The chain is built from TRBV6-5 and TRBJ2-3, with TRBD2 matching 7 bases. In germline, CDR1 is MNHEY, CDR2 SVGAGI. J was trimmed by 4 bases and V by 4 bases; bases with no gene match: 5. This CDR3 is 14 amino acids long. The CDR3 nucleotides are TGTGCCAGCAGTTTCGCGGGGGTGGCAGATACGCAGTATTTT. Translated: CASSFAGVADTQYF.

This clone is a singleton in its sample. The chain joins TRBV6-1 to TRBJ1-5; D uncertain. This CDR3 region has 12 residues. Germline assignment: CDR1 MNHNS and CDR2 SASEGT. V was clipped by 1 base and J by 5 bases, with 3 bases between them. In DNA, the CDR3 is TGTGCCAGCAGTGAAGGACATCAGCCCCAGCATTTT. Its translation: CASSEGHQPQHF.

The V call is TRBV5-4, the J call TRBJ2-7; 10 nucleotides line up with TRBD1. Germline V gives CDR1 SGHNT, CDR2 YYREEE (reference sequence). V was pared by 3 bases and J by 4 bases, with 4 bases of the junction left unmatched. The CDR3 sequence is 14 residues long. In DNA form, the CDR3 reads TGTGCCAGCAGCTCGACAGGGGGCGGGTACGAGCAGTACTTC. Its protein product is CASSSTGGGYEQYF.

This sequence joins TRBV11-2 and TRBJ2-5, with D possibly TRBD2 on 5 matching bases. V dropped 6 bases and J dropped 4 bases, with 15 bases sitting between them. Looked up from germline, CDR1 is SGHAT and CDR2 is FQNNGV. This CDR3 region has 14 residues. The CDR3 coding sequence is TGTGCCAGCAGGGGTGGGCTAGCCCTAGAGACCCAGTACTTC. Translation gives CASRGGLALETQYF.

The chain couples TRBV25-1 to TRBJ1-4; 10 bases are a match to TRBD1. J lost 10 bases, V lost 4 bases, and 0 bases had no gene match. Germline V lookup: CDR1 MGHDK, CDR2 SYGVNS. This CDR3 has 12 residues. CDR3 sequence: CASSGDRGKLFF. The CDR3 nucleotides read TGTGCCAGCAGTGGGGACAGGGGAAAACTGTTTTTT.

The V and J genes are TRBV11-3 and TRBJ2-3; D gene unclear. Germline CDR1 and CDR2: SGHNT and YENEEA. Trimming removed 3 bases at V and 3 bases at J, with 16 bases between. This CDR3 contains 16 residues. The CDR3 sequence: CASSLVGWGRTDTQYF. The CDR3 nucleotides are TGTGCCAGCAGCTTGGTGGGATGGGGTAGAACAGATACGCAGTATTTT.